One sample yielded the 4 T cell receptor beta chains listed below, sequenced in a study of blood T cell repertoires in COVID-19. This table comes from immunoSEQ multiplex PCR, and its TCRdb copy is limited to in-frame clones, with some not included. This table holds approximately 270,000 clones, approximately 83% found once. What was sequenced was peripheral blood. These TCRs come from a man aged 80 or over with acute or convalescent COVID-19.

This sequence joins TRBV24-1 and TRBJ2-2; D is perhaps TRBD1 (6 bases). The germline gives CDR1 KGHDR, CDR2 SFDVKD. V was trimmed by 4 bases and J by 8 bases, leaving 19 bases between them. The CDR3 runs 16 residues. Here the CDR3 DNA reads TGTGCCACCAGTGACCTCACGAGCCAGGGGAGAGGGGAGCTGTTTTTT. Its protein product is CATSDLTSQGRGELFF.

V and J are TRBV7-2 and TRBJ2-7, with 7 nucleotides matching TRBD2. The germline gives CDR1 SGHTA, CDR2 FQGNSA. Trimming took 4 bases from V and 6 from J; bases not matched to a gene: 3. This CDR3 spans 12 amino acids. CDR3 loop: CASSSGLGEQYF. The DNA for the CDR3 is TGTGCCAGCAGCTCTGGACTAGGCGAGCAGTACTTC.

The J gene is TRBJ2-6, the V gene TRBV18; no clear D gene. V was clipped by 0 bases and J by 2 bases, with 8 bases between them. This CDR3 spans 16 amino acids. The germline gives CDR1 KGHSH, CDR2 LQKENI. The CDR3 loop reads CASSPPQVAGANVLTF. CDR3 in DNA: TGTGCCAGCTCACCACCGCAGGTCGCTGGGGCCAACGTCCTGACTTTC.

The CDR3 DNA is TGTGCCACCAGTGATCCAGCGCGAGCTGGGGCCAACGTCCTGACTTTC. It specifies CATSDPARAGANVLTF. The chain links TRBV24-1 to TRBJ2-6; D is unresolved. This CDR3 has 16 amino acids. Between the trimmed V and J ends, which lost 3 bases and 2 bases, there was a span of 10 bases. CDR1 is KGHDR, CDR2 SFDVKD, per germline.